Below are 2 T cell receptor beta chains sequenced from a single sample in a study of shared clonotypes between healthy human individuals. TCRdb keeps only in-frame clones here, not all; method: immunoSEQ multiplex PCR. Of over a million clones in the sample, about 98.5% are singletons; the top ten hold 0.36%. The sequencing sample was made of naive CD4+ T cells sorted from blood. Subset reported: CD45RA+ positively selected. All receptors derive from a man aged 25-45 years in good health.

With regard to this clone: The same CDR3 is also encoded by other DNA sequences in this sample. The chain couples TRBV29-1 to TRBJ1-3; D gene unclear. The CDR3 is 12 amino acids. Germline-derived CDR1 and CDR2 are SQVTM and ANQGSEA. V was pared by 7 bases and J by 0 bases, with 7 bases between. The CDR3 DNA reads TGCAGCGGCCGGACCTCTGGAAACACCATATATTTT. Encoded protein: CSGRTSGNTIYF.

J is TRBJ1-1 and V is TRBV10-2, with 9 bases that match TRBD1. Losses at the gene ends were 6 bases for V and 7 bases for J; bases not matched to a gene: 0. CDR1 and CDR2 (germline): WSHSY, SAAADI. The CDR3 is 11 residues long. CDR3: CASRGQGEAFF. The CDR3 DNA reads TGCGCCAGCAGGGGACAGGGTGAAGCTTTCTTT.